This T cell receptor beta chain is drawn from a study of shared clonotypes between healthy human individuals. Data came from immunoSEQ multiplex PCR; TCRdb stores just in-frame clones and leaves some out. This sample has a few hundred thousand clones, with about 96% found just once. The V and J ends lost 4 bases and 0 bases, in that order; junction bases with no gene match: 6. Germline loops: CDR1 SGHAT, CDR2 FQNNGV. This CDR3 has 17 amino acids. Sequencing was performed on naive CD4+ T cells sorted from blood. Subset here: CD45RA+ positively selected. The chain couples TRBV11-2 to TRBJ2-3; TRBD2 matches at 11 bases. This TCR came from a woman aged 30 to 39 in good health. The CDR3 spells CASSSEIAGGSTDTQYF. DNA for the CDR3: TGTGCCAGCAGCTCCGAGATAGCGGGAGGGAGCACAGATACGCAGTATTTT. Full variable domain (rest looked up from reference TRBV11-2 and TRBJ2-3): EAGVAQSPRYKIIEKRQSVAFWCNPISGHATLYWYQQILGQGPKLLIQFQNNGVVDDSQLPKDRFSAERLKGVDSTLKIQPAKLEDSAVYLCASSSEIAGGSTDTQYFGPGTRLTVL.